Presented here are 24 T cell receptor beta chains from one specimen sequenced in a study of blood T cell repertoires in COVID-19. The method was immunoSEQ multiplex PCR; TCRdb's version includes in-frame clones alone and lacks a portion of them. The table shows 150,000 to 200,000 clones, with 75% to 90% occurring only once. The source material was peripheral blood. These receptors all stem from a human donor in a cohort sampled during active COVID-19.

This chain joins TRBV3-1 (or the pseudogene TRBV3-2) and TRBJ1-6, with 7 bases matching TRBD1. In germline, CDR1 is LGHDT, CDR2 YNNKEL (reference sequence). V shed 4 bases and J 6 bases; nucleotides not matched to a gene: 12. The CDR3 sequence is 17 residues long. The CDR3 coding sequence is TGTGCCAGCAGCCCCGGACAGGTCACGACCTTTAATTCACCCCTCCACTTT. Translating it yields CASSPGQVTTFNSPLHF.

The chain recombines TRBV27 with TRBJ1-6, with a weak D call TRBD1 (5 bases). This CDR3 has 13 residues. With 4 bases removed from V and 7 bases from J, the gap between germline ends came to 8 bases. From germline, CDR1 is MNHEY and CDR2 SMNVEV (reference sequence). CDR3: CASSWGGNSPLHF. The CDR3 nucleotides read TGTGCCAGCAGTTGGGGCGGCAATTCACCCCTCCACTTT.

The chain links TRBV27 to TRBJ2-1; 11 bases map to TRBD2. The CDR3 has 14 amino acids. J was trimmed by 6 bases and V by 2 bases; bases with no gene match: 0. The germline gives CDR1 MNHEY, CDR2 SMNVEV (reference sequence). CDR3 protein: CASSLGTSGNEQFF. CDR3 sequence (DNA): TGTGCCAGCAGTTTAGGGACTAGCGGCAATGAGCAGTTCTTC.

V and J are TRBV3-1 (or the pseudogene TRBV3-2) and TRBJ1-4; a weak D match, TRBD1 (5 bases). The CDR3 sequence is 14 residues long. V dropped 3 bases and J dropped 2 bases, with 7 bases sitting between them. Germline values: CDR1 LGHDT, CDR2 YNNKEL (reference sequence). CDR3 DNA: TGTGCCAGCAGCCAGGGGGGGACTAATGAAAAACTGTTTTTT. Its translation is CASSQGGTNEKLFF.

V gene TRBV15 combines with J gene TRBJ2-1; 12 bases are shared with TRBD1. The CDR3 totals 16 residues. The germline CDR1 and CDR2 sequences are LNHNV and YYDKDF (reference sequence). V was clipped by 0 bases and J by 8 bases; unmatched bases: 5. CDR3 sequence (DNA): TGTGCCACCAGCAGAGATAAGGGACAGGGGGCCGATGAGCAGTTCTTC. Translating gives CATSRDKGQGADEQFF.

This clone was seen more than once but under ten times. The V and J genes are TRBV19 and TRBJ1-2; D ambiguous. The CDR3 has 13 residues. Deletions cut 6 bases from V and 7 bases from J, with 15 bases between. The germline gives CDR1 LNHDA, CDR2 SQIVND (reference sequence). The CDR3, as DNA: TGTGCCAGTAGCCACGGGGATAACCTTGGCTACACCTTC. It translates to CASSHGDNLGYTF.

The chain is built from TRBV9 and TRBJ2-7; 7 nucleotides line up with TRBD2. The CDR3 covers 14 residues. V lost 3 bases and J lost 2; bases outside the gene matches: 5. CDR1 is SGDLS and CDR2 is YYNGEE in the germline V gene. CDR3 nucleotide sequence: TGTGCCAGCAGCGCAAGCGGGGCGCCCTACGAGCAGTACTTC. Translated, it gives CASSASGAPYEQYF.

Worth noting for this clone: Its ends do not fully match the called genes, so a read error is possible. Written as DNA, the CDR3 is TGTGCCAGCTCACCGGAGGGCACAGCGAAGACCGGGGAGCTGTTTTTT. It codes for CASSPEGTAKTGELFF. This rearrangement joins TRBV18 to TRBJ2-2; tentatively, D is TRBD2 (6 bases). CDR1 is KGHSH, CDR2 LQKENI, per germline. The CDR3 runs to 16 residues.

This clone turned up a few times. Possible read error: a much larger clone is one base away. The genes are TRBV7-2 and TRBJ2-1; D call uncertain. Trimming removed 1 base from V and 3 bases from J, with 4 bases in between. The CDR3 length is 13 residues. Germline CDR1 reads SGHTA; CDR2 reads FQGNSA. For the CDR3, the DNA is TGTGCCAGCAGCTTAGACTTCTACAATGAGCAGTTCTTC. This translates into CASSLDFYNEQFF.

CDR3: CASSQPRQGSDTQYF. CDR3 sequence (DNA): TGTGCCAGCAGTCAACCCAGACAGGGCTCAGATACGCAGTATTTT. V and J are TRBV6-5 and TRBJ2-3; 7 nucleotides agree with TRBD1. The germline gives CDR1 MNHEY, CDR2 SVGAGI. The CDR3 loop spans 15 amino acids. The ends lost 5 bases at V and 4 bases at J; junction bases unmatched: 9.

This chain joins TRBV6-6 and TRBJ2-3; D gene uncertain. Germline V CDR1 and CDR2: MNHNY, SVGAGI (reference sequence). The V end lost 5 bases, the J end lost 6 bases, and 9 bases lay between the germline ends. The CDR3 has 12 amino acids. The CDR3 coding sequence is TGTGCCAGCAGTCCCCTTATGGATACGCAGTATTTT. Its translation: CASSPLMDTQYF.

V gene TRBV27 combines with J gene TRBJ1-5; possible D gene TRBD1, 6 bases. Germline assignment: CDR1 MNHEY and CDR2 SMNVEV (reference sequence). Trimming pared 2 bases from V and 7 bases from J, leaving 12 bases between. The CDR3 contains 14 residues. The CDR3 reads CASSLRRGGQPQHF. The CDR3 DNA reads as TGTGCCAGCAGTTTACGGAGGGGGGGACAGCCCCAGCATTTT.

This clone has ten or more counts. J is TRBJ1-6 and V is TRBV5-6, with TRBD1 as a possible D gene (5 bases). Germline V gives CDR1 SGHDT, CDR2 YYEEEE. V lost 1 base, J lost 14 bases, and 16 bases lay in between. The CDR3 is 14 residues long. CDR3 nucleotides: TGTGCCAGCAGCTTGCGTCAGGGAGGTGTGTCCCTCCACTTT. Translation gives CASSLRQGGVSLHF. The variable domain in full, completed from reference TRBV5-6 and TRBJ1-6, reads DAGVTQSPTHLIKTRGQQVTLRCSPKSGHDTVSWYQQALGQGPQFIFQYYEEEERQRGNFPDRFSGHQFPNYSSELNVNALLLGDSALYLCASSLRQGGVSLHFGNGTRLTVT.

The CDR3 spells CASSQGDRNQPQHF. CDR3 sequence (DNA): TGCGCCAGCAGCCAGGGGGACCGCAATCAGCCCCAGCATTTT. The chain has TRBV5-1 and TRBJ1-5; 7 nucleotides match TRBD1. Germline V lookup: CDR1 SGHRS, CDR2 YFSETQ. J gave up 2 bases and V 4 bases, and 3 bases lay outside the gene matches. This CDR3 is built from 14 residues. Using reference TRBV5-1 and TRBJ1-5 for the parts outside the CDR3, the full variable domain is KAGVTQTPRYLIKTRGQQVTLSCSPISGHRSVSWYQQTPGQGLQFLFEYFSETQRNKGNFPGRFSGRQFSNSRSEMNVSTLELGDSALYLCASSQGDRNQPQHFGDGTRLSIL.

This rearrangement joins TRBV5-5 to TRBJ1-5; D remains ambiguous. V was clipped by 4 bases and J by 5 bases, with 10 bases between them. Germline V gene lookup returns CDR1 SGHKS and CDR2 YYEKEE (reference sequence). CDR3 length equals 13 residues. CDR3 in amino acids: CASSVNRDQPQHF. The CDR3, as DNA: TGTGCCAGCAGCGTGAACAGAGATCAGCCCCAGCATTTT. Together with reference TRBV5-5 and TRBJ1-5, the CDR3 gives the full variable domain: DAGVTQSPTHLIKTRGQQVTLRCSPISGHKSVSWYQQVLGQGPQFIFQYYEKEERGRGNFPDRFSARQFPNYSSELNVNALLLGDSALYLCASSVNRDQPQHFGDGTRLSIL.

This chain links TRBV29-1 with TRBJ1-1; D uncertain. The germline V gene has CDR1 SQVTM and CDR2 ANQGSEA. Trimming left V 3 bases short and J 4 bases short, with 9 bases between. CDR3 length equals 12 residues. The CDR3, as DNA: TGCAGCGTTGACCCCGGGTTCACTGAAGCTTTCTTT. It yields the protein CSVDPGFTEAFF.

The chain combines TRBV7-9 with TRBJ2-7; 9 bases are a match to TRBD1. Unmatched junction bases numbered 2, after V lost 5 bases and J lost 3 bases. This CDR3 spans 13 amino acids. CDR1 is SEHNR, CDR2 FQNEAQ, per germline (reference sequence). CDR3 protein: CASSRDRVYEQYF. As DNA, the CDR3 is TGTGCCAGCAGCCGGGACAGGGTCTACGAGCAGTACTTC.

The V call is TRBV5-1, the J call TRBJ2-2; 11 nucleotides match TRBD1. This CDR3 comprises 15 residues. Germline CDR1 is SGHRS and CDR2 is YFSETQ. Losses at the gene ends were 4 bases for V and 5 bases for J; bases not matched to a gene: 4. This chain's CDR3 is CASSAGTGGTGELFF. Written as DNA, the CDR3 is TGCGCCAGCAGCGCGGGGACAGGGGGAACCGGGGAGCTGTTTTTT.

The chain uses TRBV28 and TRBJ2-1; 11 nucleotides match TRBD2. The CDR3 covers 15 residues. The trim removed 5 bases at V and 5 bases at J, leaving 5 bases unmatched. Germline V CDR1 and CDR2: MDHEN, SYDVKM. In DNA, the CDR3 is TGTGCCAGCAGTCCGGGACTAGCGGTAAACAATGAGCAGTTCTTC. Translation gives CASSPGLAVNNEQFF.

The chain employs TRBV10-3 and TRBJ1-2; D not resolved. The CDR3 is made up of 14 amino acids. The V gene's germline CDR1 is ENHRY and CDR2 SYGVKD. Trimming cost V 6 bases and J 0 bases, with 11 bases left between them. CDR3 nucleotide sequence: TGTGCCATCAGGACGACATCTACTAACTATGGCTACACCTTC. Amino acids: CAIRTTSTNYGYTF.

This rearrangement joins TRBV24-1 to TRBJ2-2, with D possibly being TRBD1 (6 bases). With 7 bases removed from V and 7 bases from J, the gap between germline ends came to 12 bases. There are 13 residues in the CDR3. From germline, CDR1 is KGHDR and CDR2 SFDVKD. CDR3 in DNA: TGTGCCACCAGGGACCCAGGGGACGGGGAGCTGTTTTTT. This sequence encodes CATRDPGDGELFF.

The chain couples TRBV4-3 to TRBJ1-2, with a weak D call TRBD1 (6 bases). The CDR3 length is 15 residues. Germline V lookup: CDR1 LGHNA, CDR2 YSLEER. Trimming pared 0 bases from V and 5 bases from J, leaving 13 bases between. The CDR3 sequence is CASSQDGRTEYGYTF. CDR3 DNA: TGCGCCAGCAGCCAAGATGGGCGGACAGAATATGGCTACACCTTC.

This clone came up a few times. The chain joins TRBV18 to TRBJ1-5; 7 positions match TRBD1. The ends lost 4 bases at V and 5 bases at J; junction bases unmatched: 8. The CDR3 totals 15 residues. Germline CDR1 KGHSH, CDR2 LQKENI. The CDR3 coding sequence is TGTGCCAGCTCACTACAGACAGGGAGCGATCAGCCCCAGCATTTT. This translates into CASSLQTGSDQPQHF.

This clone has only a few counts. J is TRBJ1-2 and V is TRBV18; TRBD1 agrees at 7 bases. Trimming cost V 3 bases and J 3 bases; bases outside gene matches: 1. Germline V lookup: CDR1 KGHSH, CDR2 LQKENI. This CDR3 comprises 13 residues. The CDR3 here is CASSPGTDYGYTF. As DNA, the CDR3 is TGTGCCAGCTCACCCGGGACAGACTATGGCTACACCTTC. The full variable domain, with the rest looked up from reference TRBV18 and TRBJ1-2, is NAGVMQNPRHLVRRRGQEARLRCSPMKGHSHVYWYRQLPEEGLKFMVYLQKENIIDESGMPKERFSAEFPKEGPSILRIQQVVRGDSAAYFCASSPGTDYGYTFGSGTRLTVV.